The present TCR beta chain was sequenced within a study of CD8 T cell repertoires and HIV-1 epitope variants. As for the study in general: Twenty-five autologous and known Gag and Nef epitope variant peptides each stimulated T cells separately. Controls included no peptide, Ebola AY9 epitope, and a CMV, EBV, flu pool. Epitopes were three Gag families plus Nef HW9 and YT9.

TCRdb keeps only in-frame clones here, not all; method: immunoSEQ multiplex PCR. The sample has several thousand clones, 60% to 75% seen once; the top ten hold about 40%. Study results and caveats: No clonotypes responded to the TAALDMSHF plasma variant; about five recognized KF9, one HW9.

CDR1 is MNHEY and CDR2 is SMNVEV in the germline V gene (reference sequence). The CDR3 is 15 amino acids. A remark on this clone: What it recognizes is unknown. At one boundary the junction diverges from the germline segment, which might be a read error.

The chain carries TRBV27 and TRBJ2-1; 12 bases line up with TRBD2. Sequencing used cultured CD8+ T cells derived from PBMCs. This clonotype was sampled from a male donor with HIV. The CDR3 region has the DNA TGTGCCAGCACTTTACTAGCGGGGGGCCCTAATGAGCAGTTCTTC. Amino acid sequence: CASTLLAGGPNEQFF.